The subject of this entry is one T cell receptor beta chain. The CDR3 is 15 residues long. The V and J ends lost 4 bases and 5 bases, in that order; junction bases with no gene match: 4. Germline V gene sequence: CDR1 MNHEY, CDR2 SVGAGI. RNA, once extracted, was reverse transcribed into cDNA for use as the sequencing template. Sequenced by immunoSEQ multiplex PCR; TCRdb stores in-frame clones only, minus some. This sample has roughly 200,000 clones, with roughly 50% found just once. This specimen belongs to a study of CD8+ T cells in alopecia areata. The chain has TRBV6-5 and TRBJ2-5, with 13 bases that match TRBD2. This sequence originates from a human donor in good health. Sequenced input: CD8+ T cells sorted from blood. The CDR3 DNA follows: TGTGCCAGCAGTTTACTAGCGGGGGGGCCGGAGACCCAGTACTTC. Encoded protein: CASSLLAGGPETQYF.